This T cell receptor beta chain emerged from a study of regulatory T cells in long-lasting Graves disease. Overall study results and limits: Among samples with persistent disease, TRBV28, TRBJ1-2 and TRBJ2-5 were favored.

CDR1 and CDR2 (germline): KGHDR, SFDVKD. Deletions cut 5 bases from V and 1 base from J, with 12 bases between. The CDR3 length is 15 residues. This clonotype has ten or more counts. Antigen: not known. According to the study, TCR beta libraries were built with iRepertoire HTBI primers and CDR3-region Arm-PCR. TCRdb called the multiplex PCR reads again in MiXCR, with one record for every CDR3 protein. The sample yields some 490,000 distinct CDR3 sequences, approximately 12% seen once. Stated time point: newly diagnosed GD, antithyroid drugs for less than 3 months. Following extraction of RNA from PBMCs, that RNA was used to make the TCR library. This sample also appeared in a second study, on T cells in Graves' hyperthyroidism and ophthalmopathy. This second study notes: Pregnant or lactating patients were excluded, as were those with uncontrolled infection or other autoimmune disease.

The TCR comes from a woman aged 25 to 39 with Graves disease. This chain uses TRBV24-1 with TRBJ2-3; no definite D call. The sample here was peripheral blood mononuclear cells (PBMCs), taken at new diagnosis, from a patient treated with antithyroid drugs. Written as DNA, the CDR3 is TGTGCCACCAGTGTCCTACACGACCGCACAGATACGCAGTATTTT. Translating it yields CATSVLHDRTDTQYF.